These 10 T cell receptor beta chains were all obtained from the same sample, sequenced in a study of T cell changes during pregnancy in multiple sclerosis. Sequenced by immunoSEQ multiplex PCR; TCRdb stores in-frame clones only, minus some. Among approximately 60,000 clones, approximately 93% were seen once, and the ten largest hold roughly 3.1%. The sequencing here drew on CD8+ T cells from peripheral blood mononuclear cells, taken in the second trimester of pregnancy. These TCRs come from a female donor with multiple sclerosis, enrolled in a pregnancy study.

This chain joins TRBV19 and TRBJ2-1, with D possibly TRBD2 on 5 matching bases. CDR1 is LNHDA, CDR2 SQIVND, per germline (reference sequence). The CDR3 loop spans 12 amino acids. V was clipped by 1 base and J by 7 bases, with 5 bases between them. The CDR3 here is CASSIGGNEQFF. DNA for the CDR3: TGTGCCAGTAGTATAGGCGGGAATGAGCAGTTCTTC.

CDR3 bases: TGCGCCAGCAGCCAGGATAGCGGGAGTAGCACAGATACGCAGTATTTT. It encodes CASSQDSGSSTDTQYF. J is TRBJ2-3 and V is TRBV4-1; TRBD2 aligns across 9 bases. The V and J ends lost 3 bases and 0 bases, in that order; junction bases with no gene match: 4. The CDR3 contains 16 residues. Looked up from germline, CDR1 is MGHRA and CDR2 is YSYEKL.

The V and J genes are TRBV7-9 and TRBJ2-2; D gene unclear. V lost 1 base and J lost 7, with 13 bases in between. This CDR3 region has 15 residues. Per germline, CDR1 SEHNR and CDR2 FQNEAQ (reference sequence). CDR3 nucleotide sequence: TGTGCCAGCAGCTTAGGCCCAGTTACATACGGGGAGCTGTTTTTT. Protein: CASSLGPVTYGELFF. Supplemented by reference TRBV7-9 and TRBJ2-2, the full variable domain reads DTGVSQNPRHKITKRGQNVTFRCDPISEHNRLYWYRQTLGQGPEFLTYFQNEAQLEKSRLLSDRFSAERPKGSFSTLEIQRTEQGDSAMYLCASSLGPVTYGELFFGEGSRLTVL.

With respect to this clone: Other DNA sequences in this specimen translate into the identical CDR3. The CDR3 nucleotides are TGTGCCAGCAGTTTAGGACAGAGCTACGAGCAGTACTTC. This sequence encodes CASSLGQSYEQYF. The genes are TRBV27 and TRBJ2-7; D may be TRBD1 (6 bases). V was clipped by 2 bases and J by 3 bases, with 8 bases between them. Germline lookup yields CDR1 MNHEY and CDR2 SMNVEV (reference sequence). This CDR3 is built from 13 residues.

This chain uses TRBV7-6 with TRBJ2-7; 10 bases line up with TRBD2. V lost 4 bases, J lost 3 bases, and 6 bases stayed unmatched. CDR1 is SGHVS, CDR2 FNYEAQ, per germline. CDR3 length: 15 amino acids. The CDR3 bases are TGTGCCAGCAGCTCAGAGGCTAGCGGGGGCTACGAGCAGTACTTC. Translated, it gives CASSSEASGGYEQYF.

The chain is built from TRBV19 and TRBJ2-7, with 11 positions matching TRBD2. CDR1 is LNHDA and CDR2 is SQIVND in the germline V gene (reference sequence). Unmatched junction bases numbered 5, after V lost 5 bases and J lost 2 bases. CDR3 length equals 15 residues. CDR3 protein: CASSFGTSGTYEQYF. CDR3 bases: TGTGCCAGTAGTTTCGGGACTAGCGGAACCTACGAGCAGTACTTC. Filled out from reference TRBV19 and TRBJ2-7, the complete variable domain reads DGGITQSPKYLFRKEGQNVTLSCEQNLNHDAMYWYRQDPGQGLRLIYYSQIVNDFQKGDIAEGYSVSREKKESFPLTVTSAQKNPTAFYLCASSFGTSGTYEQYFGPGTRLTVT.

The J gene is TRBJ1-1, the V gene TRBV5-6; D is possibly TRBD1 (6 bases). Germline V lookup: CDR1 SGHDT, CDR2 YYEEEE. The CDR3 is made up of 13 amino acids. The ends were cut back, 7 bases at V and 1 base at J, with 11 bases in the middle. The CDR3 DNA reads TGTGCCAGCTTGGACAGAGGGAACACTGAAGCTTTCTTT. This codes for CASLDRGNTEAFF.

The chain recombines TRBV7-9 with TRBJ1-5; no clear D gene. This CDR3 is 14 amino acids long. Germline V gene sequence: CDR1 SEHNR, CDR2 FQNEAQ (reference sequence). Trimming removed 1 base from V and 2 bases from J, with 6 bases in between. CDR3 sequence reads: CASSLDSGNQPQHF. CDR3 bases: TGTGCCAGCAGCTTAGACAGTGGCAATCAGCCCCAGCATTTT.

In this sample, this clone turned up a few times. This chain connects TRBV28 to TRBJ2-7, with TRBD1 matching 10 bases. The CDR3 extends over 16 amino acids. The junction had 9 bases not matched to a gene; V was cut back by 6 bases and J by 1 base. Germline-derived CDR1 and CDR2 are MDHEN and SYDVKM. CDR3 bases: TGTGCCAGCAGAACCCGGGGACAGGGGAGTTCCTACGAGCAGTACTTC. This translates into CASRTRGQGSSYEQYF.

The rearrangement uses TRBV5-4 and TRBJ1-2; D not certain. This CDR3 contains 17 residues. CDR1 is SGHNT, CDR2 YYREEE, per germline (reference sequence). V was trimmed by 0 bases and J by 4 bases, leaving 19 bases between them. The CDR3: CASSLVFARADFYGYTF. In DNA form, the CDR3 reads TGTGCCAGCAGCTTGGTTTTTGCGCGTGCTGACTTCTATGGCTACACCTTC.